These 13 T cell receptor beta chains were all obtained from the same sample, sequenced in a study of T-cell memory formation after mild COVID-19. One entry per CDR3 protein results from TCRdb running MiXCR on the 5' RACE reads. The data contain fewer than 300,000 distinct CDR3 sequences, about 20% of them singletons. The specimen was PBMCs or a T cell subset sorted from them (not recorded which). The source is a man between 18 and 35 years old who had mild COVID-19 (a few samples of this study predate the infection). Cell type and time point are not known.

This clonotype was recorded a few times. The genes are TRBV7-3 and TRBJ2-3, with D tentatively TRBD2 (6 bases). The CDR3 runs to 16 residues. From germline, CDR1 is SGHTA and CDR2 FQGTGA. Trimming cost V 5 bases and J 3 bases, with 18 bases left between them. Here the CDR3 reads CASSPLGGSGTDTQYF. CDR3 nucleotide sequence: TGTGCCAGCAGCCCATTAGGAGGGTCGGGGACAGATACGCAGTATTTT.

J is TRBJ1-1 and V is TRBV19, with D perhaps TRBD1 (5 bases). The CDR3 is 13 amino acids. Germline V gives CDR1 LNHDA, CDR2 SQIVND (reference sequence). V lost 10 bases to trimming and J lost 1 base, with 13 bases between them. The CDR3 here is CATSQAPNTEAFF. In DNA, the CDR3 is TGTGCCACCTCACAGGCGCCGAACACTGAAGCTTTCTTT.

This clonotype was recorded only once. The genes are TRBV11-2 and TRBJ2-5; 11 nucleotides align to TRBD1. Germline assignment: CDR1 SGHAT and CDR2 FQNNGV. J gave up 2 bases and V 5 bases, and 7 bases lay outside the gene matches. This CDR3 is 16 amino acids long. CDR3 coding DNA: TGTGCCAGCAGCGGACAGGGGGCGAATTGGCAAGAGACCCAGTACTTC. Protein: CASSGQGANWQETQYF.

This sequence joins TRBV6-6 and TRBJ1-6; TRBD1 agrees at 11 bases. CDR1 MNHNY and CDR2 SVGAGI come from the germline V gene (reference sequence). This CDR3 is 15 amino acids long. J lost 9 bases, V lost 7 bases, and 8 bases had no gene match. CDR3: CASNGGTGGFSPLHF. The CDR3 nucleotides read TGTGCCAGCAATGGGGGGACAGGGGGGTTTTCACCCCTCCACTTT.

The V call is TRBV7-9, the J call TRBJ2-5; D is undetermined. Germline values: CDR1 SEHNR, CDR2 FQNEAQ (reference sequence). Deletions cut 4 bases from V and 12 bases from J, with 12 bases between. CDR3 length: 11 residues. The CDR3 is CASSSTELKYF. The CDR3 coding sequence is TGTGCCAGCAGCTCTACAGAGCTGAAGTACTTC.

V and J are TRBV6-4 and TRBJ1-2; 7 nucleotides align to TRBD1. The V gene's germline CDR1 is MRHNA and CDR2 SNTAGT. The CDR3 covers 16 residues. With 3 bases clipped from V and 7 bases from J, the junction kept 14 bases outside the gene matches. CDR3 protein: CASSEGVGGASSGYTF. The DNA for the CDR3 is TGTGCCAGCAGTGAAGGTGTAGGGGGCGCGAGTTCTGGCTACACCTTC.

There are many counts of this clonotype. V and J are TRBV4-3 and TRBJ2-3; 12 nucleotides align to TRBD2. With V trimmed by 4 bases and J by 0 bases, 2 bases remained unmatched. Germline V gene lookup returns CDR1 LGHNA and CDR2 YSLEER. There are 16 residues in the CDR3. CDR3 residues: CASSLGTSGSTDTQYF. The CDR3, as DNA: TGCGCCAGCAGCCTCGGGACTAGCGGGAGCACAGATACGCAGTATTTT.

The chain has TRBV7-2 and TRBJ1-3; 7 bases are a match to TRBD1. The V gene's germline CDR1 is SGHTA and CDR2 FQGNSA. The junction had 7 bases not matched to a gene; V was cut back by 5 bases and J by 3 bases. This CDR3 comprises 15 residues. DNA of the CDR3: TGTGCCAGCAGCCGCGTGACAGGGAATGGAAACACCATATATTTT. Amino acids: CASSRVTGNGNTIYF.

This clonotype has at least ten counts. This CDR3 is CASSPRTGAVTGELFF. The CDR3, as DNA: TGTGCCAGCAGTCCGAGGACAGGGGCGGTCACCGGGGAGCTGTTTTTT. The V gene is TRBV12-3 or TRBV12-4, the J gene TRBJ2-2, with 9 bases identical to TRBD1. The CDR3 extends over 16 amino acids. With V trimmed by 5 bases and J by 4 bases, 8 bases remained unmatched.

This clonotype was detected many times. The chain is built from TRBV7-9 and TRBJ2-7; 13 bases align to TRBD2. Germline lookup yields CDR1 SEHNR and CDR2 FQNEAQ (reference sequence). V shed 5 bases, J shed 1 base, and the junction held 8 bases outside the gene matches. The CDR3 runs to 17 residues. The CDR3 DNA sequence: TGTGCCAGCAGCGCCGGACTAGCGGGGGCCTCATCCTACGAGCAGTACTTC. As protein: CASSAGLAGASSYEQYF.

This clonotype was counted only a few times. This chain uses TRBV7-9 with TRBJ2-1; possibly TRBD1 for D (5 bases). The germline CDR1 and CDR2 sequences are SEHNR and FQNEAQ (reference sequence). This CDR3 is 13 amino acids long. V shed 6 bases and J shed 9 bases, with 15 bases lying between them. The CDR3, as DNA: TGTGCCAGCAGTCCCGTCAGGGCGTTTGAGCAGTTCTTC. It encodes CASSPVRAFEQFF. The entire variable domain, with the rest obtained from reference TRBV7-9 and TRBJ2-1, is as follows: DTGVSQNPRHKITKRGQNVTFRCDPISEHNRLYWYRQTLGQGPEFLTYFQNEAQLEKSRLLSDRFSAERPKGSFSTLEIQRTEQGDSAMYLCASSPVRAFEQFFGPGTRLTVL.

This clonotype was picked up a small number of times. The chain employs TRBV9 and TRBJ1-1; perhaps TRBD1 as D (6 bases). The CDR3 extends over 13 amino acids. Per the germline V gene, CDR1 is SGDLS and CDR2 is YYNGEE. Trimming stripped 3 bases from V and 5 bases from J, with 11 bases between. The CDR3 region is CASSAHRDTEAFF. As DNA, the CDR3 is TGTGCCAGCAGCGCCCACAGGGATACTGAAGCTTTCTTT.

This clonotype was picked up a small number of times. The gene calls are TRBV4-3 and TRBJ2-1; D remains ambiguous. CDR3 length: 14 residues. Trimming pared 5 bases from V and 11 bases from J, leaving 19 bases between. Germline CDR1 LGHNA, CDR2 YSLEER. CDR3 amino acids: CASSDGYQSLQQFF. The CDR3 coding sequence is TGCGCCAGCAGCGACGGCTACCAAAGTCTACAGCAGTTCTTC.